Below are 25 T cell receptor beta chains sequenced from a single sample in a study of shared clonotypes between healthy human individuals. The table came from immunoSEQ multiplex PCR; TCRdb's copy has only in-frame clones and leaves some out. The data show about 1.5 million clones, 95% to 99% seen once. Source material: naive CD4+ T cells sorted from blood. Indicated subset: CD45RA+ positively selected. Receptors were obtained from a man between 25 and 39 years old in good health.

The J gene is TRBJ2-3, the V gene TRBV5-4, with TRBD1 matching over 7 bases. The CDR3 length is 16 residues. Germline loops: CDR1 SGHNT, CDR2 YYREEE (reference sequence). The V and J ends lost 4 bases and 5 bases, in that order; junction bases with no gene match: 13. In DNA, the CDR3 is TGTGCCAGCAGCCCTAGGACAGGCGCTCTGAGAGATACGCAGTATTTT. This gives the protein CASSPRTGALRDTQYF.

The chain combines TRBV15 with TRBJ2-7; D ambiguous. CDR1 is LNHNV, CDR2 YYDKDF, per germline (reference sequence). The germline V and J ends were trimmed by 2 bases and 2 bases, with 13 bases remaining between them. The CDR3 length is 15 residues. CDR3 coding DNA: TGTGCCACCAGCAGAAGACGGAGTGGCGCCTACGAGCAGTACTTC. This sequence encodes CATSRRRSGAYEQYF.

This clone was recorded once. The same CDR3 also results from other DNA sequences found in this sample. The chain employs TRBV18 and TRBJ1-1, with a tentative D call TRBD1 (6 bases). This CDR3 has 13 residues. The germline V gene has CDR1 KGHSH and CDR2 LQKENI. Trimming took off 2 bases at V and 3 bases at J, with 7 bases between the two ends. The CDR3 region is CASSPKGDTEAFF. For the CDR3, the DNA is TGTGCCAGCTCACCAAAGGGGGACACTGAAGCTTTCTTT.

Worth noting for this clone: Other DNA sequences within the sample encode an identical CDR3. V gene TRBV5-1 combines with J gene TRBJ2-3, with a tentative D call TRBD2 (5 bases). The germline V and J ends were trimmed by 0 bases and 6 bases, with 11 bases remaining between them. CDR3 size: 14 residues. The germline gives CDR1 SGHRS, CDR2 YFSETQ. CDR3 loop: CASSLGGSPDTQYF. For the CDR3, the DNA is TGCGCCAGCAGCTTGGGTGGGAGCCCCGATACGCAGTATTTT.

The rearrangement joins TRBV2 to TRBJ2-1, with 14 bases lining up with TRBD2. After removal of 5 bases from V and 0 bases from J, the junction contained 9 bases not matched to a gene. Looked up from germline, CDR1 is SNHLY and CDR2 is FYNNEI. CDR3 length: 19 amino acids. In DNA form, the CDR3 reads TGTGCCAGCAGTCCCTATCCCGGGACTAGCGGGAGCTCCTACAATGAGCAGTTCTTC. Protein: CASSPYPGTSGSSYNEQFF.

V is TRBV6-4 and J is TRBJ1-1; a possible D gene is TRBD1 (6 bases). Germline assignment: CDR1 MRHNA and CDR2 SNTAGT. The CDR3 contains 15 residues. Trimming removed 2 bases from V and 3 bases from J, with 13 bases in between. The CDR3 protein is CASSDGKQGYTEAFF. CDR3 DNA sequence: TGTGCCAGCAGTGACGGGAAACAGGGTTACACTGAAGCTTTCTTT.

The chain couples TRBV9 to TRBJ2-2; 7 bases match TRBD2. V dropped 2 bases and J dropped 9; count of bases not matched to a gene: 7. Germline CDR1 reads SGDLS; CDR2 reads YYNGEE. The CDR3 runs to 14 residues. The CDR3 spells CASSVGGGDRELFF. The CDR3 coding sequence is TGTGCCAGCAGCGTTGGGGGAGGGGACCGGGAGCTGTTTTTT.

This clone was recorded once. The CDR3 here is CASTFSKQGKHF. Here the CDR3 DNA reads TGTGCCAGCACCTTTTCTAAACAGGGGAAGCATTTT. V is TRBV5-8 and J is TRBJ1-5; 7 bases are a match to TRBD1. This CDR3 spans 12 amino acids. Germline CDR1 is SGHTS and CDR2 is YDEGEE. Trimming took 6 bases from V and 14 from J; bases not matched to a gene: 11.

This rearrangement joins TRBV7-9 to TRBJ1-3; TRBD1 might be the D (6 bases). The CDR3 is 14 residues long. Germline V gene lookup returns CDR1 SEHNR and CDR2 FQNEAQ (reference sequence). The V gene lost 4 bases and the J gene lost 2 bases, with 9 bases spanning the gap. The CDR3 DNA reads as TGTGCCAGCAGCTCACAGGGTACTGGAAACACCATATATTTT. This gives the protein CASSSQGTGNTIYF.

The V and J genes are TRBV7-9 and TRBJ2-7; TRBD2 is a possible D gene (5 bases). The ends were cut back, 1 base at V and 7 bases at J, with 11 bases in the middle. Per germline, CDR1 SEHNR and CDR2 FQNEAQ (reference sequence). The CDR3 contains 13 residues. The CDR3 region is CASSLDPTGEQYF. The CDR3 DNA reads as TGTGCCAGCAGCTTAGACCCGACGGGAGAGCAGTACTTC.

The genes are TRBV28 and TRBJ1-1; D not resolved. Germline values: CDR1 MDHEN, CDR2 SYDVKM. This CDR3 spans 15 amino acids. V was trimmed by 3 bases and J by 0 bases, leaving 11 bases between them. The CDR3 coding sequence is TGTGCCAGCAGTTTGATTGGATACATGAACACTGAAGCTTTCTTT. Amino acid sequence: CASSLIGYMNTEAFF.

The chain is built from TRBV6-1 and TRBJ2-5, with unresolved D. Germline loops: CDR1 MNHNS, CDR2 SASEGT. The CDR3 extends over 14 amino acids. Between the trimmed V and J ends, which lost 7 bases and 4 bases, there was a span of 16 bases. The CDR3 region is CASTPLGLGETQYF. The DNA of the CDR3 is TGTGCCAGCACCCCCCTGGGGTTAGGAGAGACCCAGTACTTC.

The chain carries TRBV5-1 and TRBJ2-1, with D perhaps TRBD1 or TRBD2 (5 bases each). Germline V CDR1 and CDR2: SGHRS, YFSETQ. The V end lost 5 bases, the J end lost 0 bases, and 12 bases lay between the germline ends. The length of the CDR3 is 15 residues. The CDR3 nucleotides read TGCGCCAGCAGTCGGGACGGGAACTCCTACAATGAGCAGTTCTTC. As protein: CASSRDGNSYNEQFF.

The chain combines TRBV7-8 with TRBJ2-7; 10 bases are shared with TRBD1. Trimming at V came to 5 bases and at J to 2 bases, leaving 9 bases not matched to a gene. CDR1 SGHVS and CDR2 FQNEAQ come from the germline V gene. The CDR3 spans 16 residues. CDR3 amino acids: CASSAGWGTGAYEQYF. CDR3 sequence (DNA): TGTGCCAGCAGCGCCGGGTGGGGGACAGGGGCCTACGAGCAGTACTTC. Full variable domain (outside the CDR3, taken from reference TRBV7-8 and TRBJ2-7): GAGVSQSPRYKVAKRGQDVALRCDPISGHVSLFWYQQALGQGPEFLTYFQNEAQLDKSGLPSDRFFAERPEGSVSTLKIQRTQQEDSAVYLCASSAGWGTGAYEQYFGPGTRLTVT.

The V call is TRBV5-4, the J call TRBJ1-2; TRBD1 agrees at 10 bases. The CDR3 has 16 amino acids. Germline V lookup: CDR1 SGHNT, CDR2 YYREEE (reference sequence). The V segment lost 3 bases and the J segment 7 bases; nucleotides outside the gene matches: 12. The DNA of the CDR3 is TGTGCCAGCAGCTCGCGACCCGCGGACAGGGGGGCTGGCTACACCTTC. This sequence encodes CASSSRPADRGAGYTF.

This chain links TRBV5-4 with TRBJ2-1; no reliable D call. The CDR3 contains 13 residues. Germline lookup yields CDR1 SGHNT and CDR2 YYREEE (reference sequence). V was trimmed by 3 bases and J by 5 bases, leaving 9 bases between them. The CDR3 nucleotides read TGTGCCAGCAGCTGGCCGCAGGACAATGAGCAGTTCTTC. Encoded protein: CASSWPQDNEQFF.

The chain joins TRBV10-2 to TRBJ2-7; the match to TRBD2 covers 11 bases. V was clipped by 0 bases and J by 7 bases; unmatched bases: 5. This CDR3 comprises 15 residues. CDR1 is WSHSY, CDR2 SAAADI, per germline. Here the CDR3 reads CASSESLAGGREQYF. DNA for the CDR3: TGCGCCAGCAGTGAGTCGTTAGCGGGAGGGCGGGAGCAGTACTTC.

The V call is TRBV2, the J call TRBJ2-3; D is uncertain. Germline V gives CDR1 SNHLY, CDR2 FYNNEI. V gave up 3 bases and J gave up 0 bases, with 7 bases separating them. The CDR3 covers 14 residues. The CDR3 bases are TGTGCCAGCAGTGAGTGGGTTAGCACAGATACGCAGTATTTT. It encodes CASSEWVSTDTQYF.

This clone was seen just once. V is TRBV9 and J is TRBJ2-3; no definite D call. The CDR3 is 14 residues long. Germline-derived CDR1 and CDR2 are SGDLS and YYNGEE. Trimming removed 0 bases from V and 8 bases from J, with 13 bases in between. CDR3: CASSVAPLVGTQYF. The CDR3, as DNA: TGTGCCAGCAGCGTAGCCCCGCTTGTCGGTACGCAGTATTTT.

The chain combines TRBV18 with TRBJ2-1; either TRBD1 or TRBD2 may fit D (5 bases each). V was shortened by 3 bases and J by 9 bases, with 12 bases between the two germline ends. The CDR3 loop spans 13 amino acids. In germline, CDR1 is KGHSH, CDR2 LQKENI. The DNA of the CDR3 is TGTGCCAGCTCACCCGTAGAGGGGAGTGAGCAGTTCTTC. This sequence encodes CASSPVEGSEQFF.

V is TRBV7-3 and J is TRBJ2-2, with 13 bases aligning to TRBD2. J lost 4 bases, V lost 7 bases, and 21 bases had no gene match. The CDR3 is 21 amino acids. The germline V gene encodes CDR1 SGHTA and CDR2 FQGTGA. CDR3 in amino acids: CASIDEKGTSGDPRTTGELFF. The CDR3 nucleotides are TGTGCCAGCATCGATGAAAAAGGGACTAGCGGGGATCCACGAACCACCGGGGAGCTGTTTTTT. Drawing the rest from reference TRBV7-3 and TRBJ2-2, the complete variable domain is GAGVSQTPSNKVTEKGKYVELRCDPISGHTALYWYRQSLGQGPEFLIYFQGTGAADDSGLPNDRFFAVRPEGSVSTLKIQRTERGDSAVYLCASIDEKGTSGDPRTTGELFFGEGSRLTVL.

The rearrangement uses TRBV19 and TRBJ1-5; 9 bases fit TRBD1. J gave up 4 bases and V 10 bases, and 5 bases lay outside the gene matches. Germline assignment: CDR1 LNHDA and CDR2 SQIVND (reference sequence). The CDR3 sequence is 13 residues long. CDR3 protein: CATHRGPNQPQHF. The CDR3 nucleotides are TGTGCCACCCACAGGGGGCCGAATCAGCCCCAGCATTTT.

Notes on this clone: This sample also contains other DNA sequences that code for the same CDR3. J is TRBJ2-7 and V is TRBV9, with D possibly TRBD1 on 5 matching bases. V lost 0 bases and J 2 bases, leaving 9 bases between the germline ends. This CDR3 has 14 amino acids. Germline loops: CDR1 SGDLS, CDR2 YYNGEE. CDR3 DNA: TGTGCCAGCAGCGTAGCTCCGGACACCTACGAGCAGTACTTC. Translated: CASSVAPDTYEQYF.

The chain combines TRBV27 with TRBJ2-7; D tentatively fits TRBD1 or TRBD2 (5 bases each). Trimming took off 4 bases at V and 3 bases at J, with 16 bases between the two ends. Per germline, CDR1 MNHEY and CDR2 SMNVEV (reference sequence). The CDR3 has 15 residues. The CDR3 loop is CASSSPLRGVYEQYF. The CDR3 bases are TGTGCCAGCAGTTCACCCCTGAGAGGGGTCTACGAGCAGTACTTC.

A note on this clone: One junction end disagrees with the germline gene, perhaps due to a read error. This chain uses TRBV7-7 with TRBJ2-1; D is unresolved. This CDR3 has 14 residues. The germline gives CDR1 SSHAT, CDR2 FNYEAQ (reference sequence). CDR3 DNA sequence: TGTGCTAGCAGCTTATACGAGAGAGAGACTGAGCAGTTCTTC. Amino acid sequence: CASSLYERETEQFF.